This T cell receptor (beta chain) originates from a study of blood T cell repertoires in COVID-19. About the research overall: COVID-19 samples, acute and convalescent, were from the United States, Italy and Spain.

TCRdb's copy holds only in-frame clones and misses some; the assay was immunoSEQ multiplex PCR. The sample records around 160,000 clones, roughly 79% being singletons. V was clipped by 9 bases and J by 1 base, with 18 bases between them. The germline CDR1 and CDR2 sequences are LNHDA and SQIVND (reference sequence). The length of the CDR3 is 15 residues. This receptor was taken from a human donor with acute or convalescent COVID-19. The donor label of this sample is uncertain. Sequencing used peripheral blood. The J gene is TRBJ1-2, the V gene TRBV19; TRBD1 might be the D (5 bases). CDR3 residues: CASKLWTSFNYGYTF. The CDR3 bases are TGTGCCAGCAAGCTTTGGACAAGCTTTAACTATGGCTACACCTTC.